These T cell receptor beta chains were read from a single sample in a study of OX40 agonist ivuxolimab in advanced cancers. Clones were read by immunoSEQ multiplex PCR, and TCRdb kept only the in-frame ones, dropping some. The sample lists tens of thousands of clones, 84% occurring once. Sequenced material: CD4+ or CD8+ T cells sorted from blood, taken in a trial of the OX40 agonist ivuxolimab. The source is an adult with an advanced solid tumor such as melanoma, head and neck, liver or kidney cancer. Both conserved end residues are part of each CDR3. Fields, in order: J gene, clone size, D gene, V gene, CDR3 protein, CDR3 DNA. D genes are given only for firm matches. Clone sizes are given selectively: once, few, many, or a class where the clone is expanded.

TRBJ1-1 | NA | NA | TRBV19 | CASSIVSGNTEAFF | TGTGCCAGTAGTATTGTTAGCGGGAACACTGAAGCTTTCTTT
TRBJ2-1 | once | TRBD2 | TRBV7-3 | CASSPQGGNSYNEQFF | TGTGCCAGCAGCCCCCAGGGAGGGAACTCCTACAATGAGCAGTTCTTC
TRBJ2-3 | NA | NA | TRBV6-5 | CASDPGGSTDTQYF | TGTGCCAGCGATCCGGGGGGCTCTACAGATACGCAGTATTTT
TRBJ2-1 | NA | TRBD1 | TRBV29-1 | CSAFRSGQGKGEQFF | TGCAGCGCATTTCGTTCGGGACAGGGAAAGGGTGAGCAGTTCTTC
TRBJ2-3 | NA | TRBD2 | TRBV5-1 | CASSFGEGGADTQYF | TGCGCCAGCAGCTTCGGGGAGGGCGGTGCAGATACGCAGTATTTT
TRBJ2-6 | few | NA | TRBV14 | CASSQKQGLSSGANVLTF | TGTGCCAGCAGCCAAAAACAGGGATTAAGCTCCGGGGCCAACGTCCTGACTTTC
TRBJ2-4 | once | TRBD2 | TRBV19 | CASSIGTSGRVAKNIQYF | TGTGCCAGTAGTATAGGAACTAGCGGGAGGGTAGCCAAAAACATTCAGTACTTC
TRBJ2-7 | NA | NA | TRBV5-8 | CASSLASGRRYEQYF | TGTGCCAGCAGCTTAGCGAGCGGGCGTAGGTACGAGCAGTACTTC
TRBJ1-1 | NA | NA | TRBV28 | CASRVKGNTEAFF | TGTGCCAGCAGAGTTAAGGGGAACACTGAAGCTTTCTTT
TRBJ1-1 | NA | NA | TRBV6-5 | CASSRNTEAFF | TGTGCCAGCAGTCGGAACACTGAAGCTTTCTTT
TRBJ1-4 | NA | NA | TRBV7-9 | CASSLRVEKLFF | TGTGCCAGCAGCCTCAGAGTTGAAAAACTGTTTTTT
TRBJ2-7 | NA | NA | TRBV5-8 | CASSLAQAPYEQYF | TGTGCCAGCAGCTTGGCACAGGCGCCCTACGAGCAGTACTTC
TRBJ2-7 | NA | NA | TRBV4-2 | CASSQEDGPYEQYF | TGTGCCAGCAGCCAAGAGGACGGTCCTTACGAGCAGTACTTC
TRBJ1-1 | NA | NA | TRBV5-1 | CASSLGGNKGTEAFF | TGCGCCAGCAGCTTGGGGGGTAACAAGGGAACTGAAGCTTTCTTT